Below, 22 T cell receptor beta chains from the same sample are listed, as sequenced in a study of blood T cell repertoires in COVID-19. Method: immunoSEQ multiplex PCR; TCRdb's copy keeps in-frame clones and lacks some. Of about 240,000 clones listed, about nine tenths are singletons. The sequenced sample was peripheral blood. All receptors derive from a man in his 60s who had recovered from COVID-19.

This clone came up a few times. The chain combines TRBV6-5 with TRBJ2-1; a weak D match, TRBD1 (6 bases). The CDR3 is made up of 15 amino acids. Per germline, CDR1 MNHEY and CDR2 SVGAGI. V gave up 6 bases and J gave up 0 bases, with 12 bases separating them. The CDR3 DNA reads TGTGCCAGCAGGGGGGACAAGAGCTCCTACAATGAGCAGTTCTTC. Its protein is CASRGDKSSYNEQFF.

The gene calls are TRBV7-9 and TRBJ2-3, with 14 bases aligning to TRBD2. The CDR3 sequence is 15 residues long. V lost 7 bases, J lost 7 bases, and 7 bases stayed unmatched. Germline CDR1 SEHNR, CDR2 FQNEAQ (reference sequence). CDR3 coding DNA: TGTGCCAGCAAGACTAGCGGGGGGGCATCATATACGCAGTATTTT. Translation gives CASKTSGGASYTQYF.

V is TRBV6-5 and J is TRBJ1-5; no definite D call. V was trimmed by 2 bases and J by 7 bases, leaving 15 bases between them. Germline loops: CDR1 MNHEY, CDR2 SVGAGI. This CDR3 has 15 amino acids. In nucleotides, the CDR3 is TGTGCCAGCAGTTACCAATATGGGTCCAGGCAGCCCCAGCATTTT. Translating gives CASSYQYGSRQPQHF.

The chain carries TRBV3-1 (or the pseudogene TRBV3-2) and TRBJ2-3; D not resolved. Germline V gives CDR1 LGHDT, CDR2 YNNKEL (reference sequence). V was cut by 1 base and J by 3 bases, with 8 bases left in between. The CDR3 is 14 residues long. Here the CDR3 DNA reads TGTGCCAGCAGCCAAGCCCTAGAAACAGATACGCAGTATTTT. Translating gives CASSQALETDTQYF.

The V and J genes are TRBV19 and TRBJ1-1; D gene unclear. CDR3 size: 12 residues. Trimming pared 4 bases from V and 6 bases from J, leaving 9 bases between. From germline, CDR1 is LNHDA and CDR2 SQIVND (reference sequence). The CDR3 coding sequence is TGTGCCAGTAGTACACGGGTGGCTGAAGCTTTCTTT. The encoded protein is CASSTRVAEAFF.

The V gene is TRBV6-6, the J gene TRBJ1-5; the match to TRBD1 covers 8 bases. The germline gives CDR1 MNHNY, CDR2 SVGAGI (reference sequence). There are 15 residues in the CDR3. The J segment lost 3 bases and the V segment lost 2 bases, leaving 3 bases of the junction unmatched. CDR3 protein: CASSYDRGANQPQHF. The CDR3 DNA reads as TGTGCCAGCAGTTACGACAGGGGCGCCAATCAGCCCCAGCATTTT.

The J gene is TRBJ2-5, the V gene TRBV29-1, with 11 bases that match TRBD2. Germline V CDR1 and CDR2: SQVTM, ANQGSEA. The CDR3 has 16 amino acids. The V gene end was trimmed by 7 bases and the J gene end by 2 bases; junction bases not matched to a gene: 12. The CDR3 coding sequence is TGCAGCGCCAATGCCGGGACTAGCGGAATACAAGAGACCCAGTACTTC. Translation: CSANAGTSGIQETQYF.

The chain carries TRBV4-1 and TRBJ2-3, with TRBD2 matching 11 bases. The CDR3 spans 15 residues. Germline V gene lookup returns CDR1 MGHRA and CDR2 YSYEKL. V shed 2 bases, J shed 5 bases, and the junction held 3 bases outside the gene matches. The CDR3 nucleotides read TGCGCCAGCAGCCAAACTAGCGGGGGTCGAGATACGCAGTATTTT. Residues: CASSQTSGGRDTQYF.

This clone was counted only a few times. The chain is built from TRBV19 and TRBJ1-2; D is possibly TRBD1 (5 bases). Germline assignment: CDR1 LNHDA and CDR2 SQIVND (reference sequence). This CDR3 is built from 15 residues. V lost 5 bases, J lost 0 bases, and 13 bases lay in between. In DNA form, the CDR3 reads TGTGCCAGTAGTGACTGGGGGGAATCTAACTATGGCTACACCTTC. Translating it yields CASSDWGESNYGYTF.

The chain employs TRBV7-2 and TRBJ2-3, with 9 bases fitting TRBD2. This CDR3 is 16 amino acids long. The ends lost 2 bases at V and 3 bases at J; junction bases unmatched: 6. Germline assignment: CDR1 SGHTA and CDR2 FQGNSA. The CDR3 reads CASSLKGGGATDTQYF. The CDR3 DNA is TGTGCCAGCAGCTTAAAGGGCGGGGGGGCAACAGATACGCAGTATTTT.

This clone was seen a single time. The gene calls are TRBV10-3 and TRBJ2-6; 8 positions agree with TRBD2. The germline V gene encodes CDR1 ENHRY and CDR2 SYGVKD. V was clipped by 10 bases and J by 7 bases; unmatched bases: 9. CDR3 length: 14 amino acids. The CDR3 here is CATLGGGYANVLTF. In DNA form, the CDR3 reads TGTGCCACCCTAGGCGGGGGGTACGCCAACGTCCTGACTTTC.

This clone has more than one count but fewer than ten. The chain employs TRBV7-6 and TRBJ1-6, with 8 bases that match TRBD1. The CDR3 extends over 15 amino acids. Trimming took 5 bases from V and 9 from J; bases not matched to a gene: 9. CDR1 SGHVS and CDR2 FNYEAQ come from the germline V gene. The CDR3 here is CASSRSGQGSSPLHF. CDR3 sequence (DNA): TGTGCCAGCAGCCGATCCGGACAGGGTTCTTCACCCCTCCACTTT.

This clone was recorded a few times. V gene TRBV30 combines with J gene TRBJ1-1, with a weak D call TRBD1 (6 bases). V shed 0 bases and J shed 5 bases, with 16 bases lying between them. The CDR3 has 15 amino acids. In germline, CDR1 is GTSNPN, CDR2 SVGIG (reference sequence). CDR3 sequence: CAWSVLRGLLTEAFF. DNA of the CDR3: TGTGCCTGGAGTGTACTGCGGGGGCTGTTGACTGAAGCTTTCTTT. The variable domain in full, completed from reference TRBV30 and TRBJ1-1, reads SQTIHQWPATLVQPVGSPLSLECTVEGTSNPNLYWYRQAAGRGLQLLFYSVGIGQISSEVPQNLSASRPQDRQFILSSKKLLLSDSGFYLCAWSVLRGLLTEAFFGQGTRLTVV.

In its sample, this clone was seen once. V and J are TRBV3-1 (or the pseudogene TRBV3-2) and TRBJ1-2, with 7 bases matching TRBD1. Germline V gives CDR1 LGHDT, CDR2 YNNKEL (reference sequence). This CDR3 has 14 residues. V was clipped by 6 bases and J by 0 bases; unmatched bases: 4. The CDR3 bases are TGTGCCAGCAGTTACAGGGGAACTAACTATGGCTACACCTTC. It codes for CASSYRGTNYGYTF.

The CDR3 sequence is CASSYAAGLQSSYNSPLHF. CDR3 in DNA: TGTGCCAGCAGTTACGCGGCGGGACTCCAAAGCTCCTATAATTCACCCCTCCACTTT. The chain is built from TRBV6-2 or TRBV6-3 and TRBJ1-6, with D tentatively TRBD1 (5 bases). This CDR3 has 19 residues. Germline CDR1 reads MNHEY; CDR2 reads SVGEGT. Trimming cost V 2 bases and J 0 bases, with 17 bases left between them.

The chain couples TRBV28 to TRBJ2-7; D is possibly TRBD1 (6 bases). The CDR3 spans 13 residues. The germline V gene encodes CDR1 MDHEN and CDR2 SYDVKM. With 6 bases removed from V and 4 bases from J, the gap between germline ends came to 13 bases. The CDR3 nucleotides are TGTGCCAGCAGCGACGACAGGACGTACGAGCAGTACTTC. Translation: CASSDDRTYEQYF.

In this sample, this clone turned up a few times. The gene calls are TRBV5-1 and TRBJ2-1; D perhaps matches TRBD1 (6 bases). V shed 0 bases and J shed 5 bases, with 6 bases lying between them. The CDR3 consists of 13 residues. Germline V gene data show CDR1 as SGHRS and CDR2 as YFSETQ. DNA for the CDR3: TGCGCCAGCAGCTTGGGGGACAACAATGAGCAGTTCTTC. Protein: CASSLGDNNEQFF.

This chain connects TRBV9 to TRBJ2-1; a weak D match, TRBD1 (5 bases). The CDR3 loop spans 16 amino acids. Germline V lookup: CDR1 SGDLS, CDR2 YYNGEE. V was cut by 0 bases and J by 0 bases, with 10 bases left in between. The CDR3 sequence is CASSVAGDSSYNEQFF. The CDR3 DNA sequence: TGTGCCAGCAGCGTAGCTGGAGACAGCTCCTACAATGAGCAGTTCTTC.

The V and J genes are TRBV6-5 and TRBJ2-3; 10 nucleotides align to TRBD1. The germline CDR1 and CDR2 sequences are MNHEY and SVGAGI. The CDR3 is 16 amino acids. With 4 bases clipped from V and 4 bases from J, the junction kept 8 bases outside the gene matches. The CDR3 DNA sequence: TGTGCCAGCAGTTCTTCCGGGACAGGGGTAGCAGATACGCAGTATTTT. Protein: CASSSSGTGVADTQYF.

This clone came up once. The chain links TRBV18 to TRBJ2-7; D is unresolved. Looked up from germline, CDR1 is KGHSH and CDR2 is LQKENI. There are 12 residues in the CDR3. The ends were cut back, 6 bases at V and 5 bases at J, with 11 bases in the middle. This chain's CDR3 is CASSERLHEQYF. In nucleotides, the CDR3 is TGTGCCAGCTCCGAGAGACTTCACGAGCAGTACTTC.

V and J are TRBV6-5 and TRBJ2-5, with TRBD2 as a possible D gene (6 bases). The CDR3 extends over 14 amino acids. Germline CDR1 is MNHEY and CDR2 is SVGAGI. The V end lost 10 bases, the J end lost 2 bases, and 17 bases lay between the germline ends. This CDR3 reads CATPGTGEQETQYF. DNA of the CDR3: TGTGCCACCCCAGGGACGGGGGAGCAAGAGACCCAGTACTTC.

The CDR3 loop is CASSLAAGEKLFF. The CDR3 DNA reads TGTGCCAGCAGCTTAGCCGCGGGTGAAAAACTGTTTTTT. The rearrangement links TRBV7-9 to TRBJ1-4; no reliable D call. V lost 0 bases and J 7 bases, leaving 6 bases between the germline ends. The CDR3 consists of 13 residues. The germline CDR1 and CDR2 sequences are SEHNR and FQNEAQ (reference sequence). The variable domain in full, with the rest retrieved from reference TRBV7-9 and TRBJ1-4, is DTGVSQNPRHKITKRGQNVTFRCDPISEHNRLYWYRQTLGQGPEFLTYFQNEAQLEKSRLLSDRFSAERPKGSFSTLEIQRTEQGDSAMYLCASSLAAGEKLFFGSGTQLSVL.